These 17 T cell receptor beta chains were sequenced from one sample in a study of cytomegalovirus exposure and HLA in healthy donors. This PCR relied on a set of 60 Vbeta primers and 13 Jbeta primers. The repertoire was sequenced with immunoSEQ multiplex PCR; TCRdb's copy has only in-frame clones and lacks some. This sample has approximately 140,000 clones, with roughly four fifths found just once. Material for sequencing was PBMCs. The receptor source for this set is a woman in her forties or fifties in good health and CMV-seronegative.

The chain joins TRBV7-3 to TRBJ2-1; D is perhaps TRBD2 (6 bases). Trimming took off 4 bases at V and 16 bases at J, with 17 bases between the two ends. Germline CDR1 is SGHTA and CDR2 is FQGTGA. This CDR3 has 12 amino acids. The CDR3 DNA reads TGTGCCAGCAGCTCCGGGCGGAGCGGGTTTTTCTTC. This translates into CASSSGRSGFFF.

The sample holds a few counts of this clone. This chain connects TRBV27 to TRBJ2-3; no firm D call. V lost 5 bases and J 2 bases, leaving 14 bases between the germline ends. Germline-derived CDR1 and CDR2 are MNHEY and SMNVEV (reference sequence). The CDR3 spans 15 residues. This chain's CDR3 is CASSLPGRPTDTQYF. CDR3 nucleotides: TGTGCCAGCAGTCTCCCTGGCAGGCCCACAGATACGCAGTATTTT.

CDR3 sequence reads: CAWTLEDRVANTEAFF. For the CDR3, the DNA is TGTGCCTGGACCTTAGAGGACAGGGTAGCGAACACTGAAGCTTTCTTT. The chain uses TRBV30 and TRBJ1-1; 8 positions agree with TRBD1. This CDR3 spans 16 amino acids. The germline CDR1 and CDR2 sequences are GTSNPN and SVGIG (reference sequence). The J segment lost 1 base and the V segment lost 4 bases, leaving 11 bases of the junction unmatched.

Here the CDR3 reads CASSVGEFQPQHF. CDR3 DNA sequence: TGTGCCAGCAGCGTAGGGGAGTTTCAGCCCCAGCATTTT. This chain links TRBV9 with TRBJ1-5; D ambiguous. The CDR3 consists of 13 residues. The V gene's germline CDR1 is SGDLS and CDR2 YYNGEE. Trimming took off 0 bases at V and 6 bases at J, with 7 bases between the two ends.

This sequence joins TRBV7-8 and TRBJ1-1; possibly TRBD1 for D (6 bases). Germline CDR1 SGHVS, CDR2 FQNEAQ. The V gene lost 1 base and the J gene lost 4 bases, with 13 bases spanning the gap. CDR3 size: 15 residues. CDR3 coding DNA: TGTGCCAGCAGCTTAGAGGGGGGGCTGGGCACTGAAGCTTTCTTT. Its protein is CASSLEGGLGTEAFF. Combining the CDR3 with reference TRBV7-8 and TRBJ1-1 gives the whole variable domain GAGVSQSPRYKVAKRGQDVALRCDPISGHVSLFWYQQALGQGPEFLTYFQNEAQLDKSGLPSDRFFAERPEGSVSTLKIQRTQQEDSAVYLCASSLEGGLGTEAFFGQGTRLTVV.

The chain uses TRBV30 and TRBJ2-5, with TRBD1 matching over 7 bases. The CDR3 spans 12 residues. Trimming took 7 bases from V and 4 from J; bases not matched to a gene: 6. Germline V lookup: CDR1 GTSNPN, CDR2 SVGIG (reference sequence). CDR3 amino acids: CALSTGRETQYF. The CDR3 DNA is TGTGCCTTATCGACAGGGAGAGAGACCCAGTACTTC.

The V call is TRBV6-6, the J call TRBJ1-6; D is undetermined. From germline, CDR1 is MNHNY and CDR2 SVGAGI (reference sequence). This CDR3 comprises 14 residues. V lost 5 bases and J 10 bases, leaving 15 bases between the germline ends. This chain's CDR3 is CASSAEGERSPLHF. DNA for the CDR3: TGTGCCAGCAGTGCAGAGGGTGAACGGTCACCCCTCCACTTT.

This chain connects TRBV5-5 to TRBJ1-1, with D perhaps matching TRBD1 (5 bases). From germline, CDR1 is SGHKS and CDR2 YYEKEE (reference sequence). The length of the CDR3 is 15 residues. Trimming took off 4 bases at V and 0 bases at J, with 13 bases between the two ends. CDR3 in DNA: TGTGCCAGCAGCCCCCCGACAGATGTGAACACTGAAGCTTTCTTT. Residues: CASSPPTDVNTEAFF.

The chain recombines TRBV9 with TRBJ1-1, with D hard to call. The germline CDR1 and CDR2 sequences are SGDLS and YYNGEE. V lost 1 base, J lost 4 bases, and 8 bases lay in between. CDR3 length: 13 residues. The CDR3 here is CASSVLGSTEAFF. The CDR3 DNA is TGTGCCAGCAGCGTATTGGGGAGCACTGAAGCTTTCTTT.

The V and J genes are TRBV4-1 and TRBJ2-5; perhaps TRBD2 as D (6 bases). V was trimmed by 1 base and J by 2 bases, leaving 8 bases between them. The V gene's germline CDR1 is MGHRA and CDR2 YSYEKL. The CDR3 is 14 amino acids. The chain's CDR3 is CASSQGSGQETQYF. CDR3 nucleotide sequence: TGCGCCAGCAGCCAAGGTAGCGGACAAGAGACCCAGTACTTC.

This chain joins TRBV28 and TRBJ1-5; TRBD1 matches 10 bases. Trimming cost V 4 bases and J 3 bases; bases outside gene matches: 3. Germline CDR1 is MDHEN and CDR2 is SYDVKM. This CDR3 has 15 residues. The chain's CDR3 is CASSWGQGFNQPQHF. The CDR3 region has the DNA TGTGCCAGCAGTTGGGGACAGGGGTTCAATCAGCCCCAGCATTTT.

CDR3 DNA sequence: TGTGCCAGCAGCCTCGACAGTTACCTTTCCTACGAGCAGTACGTC. This translates into CASSLDSYLSYEQYV. The chain links TRBV11-2 to TRBJ2-7; possibly TRBD1 for D (5 bases). Germline assignment: CDR1 SGHAT and CDR2 FQNNGV. The CDR3 sequence is 15 residues long. V was shortened by 5 bases and J by 1 base, with 15 bases between the two germline ends.

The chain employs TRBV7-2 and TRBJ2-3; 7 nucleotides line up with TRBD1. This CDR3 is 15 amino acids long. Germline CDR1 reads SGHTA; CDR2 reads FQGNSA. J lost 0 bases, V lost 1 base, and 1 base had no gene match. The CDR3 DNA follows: TGTGCCAGCAGCTTAGTGGGACAGAGCACAGATACGCAGTATTTT. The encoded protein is CASSLVGQSTDTQYF.

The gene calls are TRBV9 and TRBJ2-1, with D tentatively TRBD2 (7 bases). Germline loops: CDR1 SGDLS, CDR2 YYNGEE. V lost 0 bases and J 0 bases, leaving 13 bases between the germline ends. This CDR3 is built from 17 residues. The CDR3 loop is CASSVGTAGSSYNEQFF. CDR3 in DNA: TGTGCCAGCAGCGTAGGGACAGCGGGAAGCTCCTACAATGAGCAGTTCTTC. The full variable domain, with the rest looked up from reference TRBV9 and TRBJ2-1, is DSGVTQTPKHLITATGQRVTLRCSPRSGDLSVYWYQQSLDQGLQFLIQYYNGEERAKGNILERFSAQQFPDLHSELNLSSLELGDSALYFCASSVGTAGSSYNEQFFGPGTRLTVL.

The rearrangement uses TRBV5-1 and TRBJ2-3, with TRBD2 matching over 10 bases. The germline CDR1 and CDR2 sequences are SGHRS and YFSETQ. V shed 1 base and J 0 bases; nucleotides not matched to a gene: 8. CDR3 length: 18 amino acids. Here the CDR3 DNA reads TGCGCCAGCAGCTTGACGGCTAGCGGGAGCCATAGCACAGATACGCAGTATTTT. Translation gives CASSLTASGSHSTDTQYF. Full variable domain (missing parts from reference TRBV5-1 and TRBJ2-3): KAGVTQTPRYLIKTRGQQVTLSCSPISGHRSVSWYQQTPGQGLQFLFEYFSETQRNKGNFPGRFSGRQFSNSRSEMNVSTLELGDSALYLCASSLTASGSHSTDTQYFGPGTRLTVL.

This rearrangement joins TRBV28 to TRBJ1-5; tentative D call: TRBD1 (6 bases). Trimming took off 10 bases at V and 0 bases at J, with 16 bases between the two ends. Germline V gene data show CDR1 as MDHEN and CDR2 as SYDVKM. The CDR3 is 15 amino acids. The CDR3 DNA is TGTGCCATTAAGTTGGGGGCTAATAGCAATCAGCCCCAGCATTTT. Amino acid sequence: CAIKLGANSNQPQHF.

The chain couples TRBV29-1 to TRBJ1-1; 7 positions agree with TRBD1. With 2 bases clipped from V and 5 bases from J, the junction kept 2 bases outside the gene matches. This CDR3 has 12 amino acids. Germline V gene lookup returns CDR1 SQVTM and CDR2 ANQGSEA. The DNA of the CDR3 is TGCAGCGTTGAAAGGGGGCGAACTGAAGCTTTCTTT. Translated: CSVERGRTEAFF.